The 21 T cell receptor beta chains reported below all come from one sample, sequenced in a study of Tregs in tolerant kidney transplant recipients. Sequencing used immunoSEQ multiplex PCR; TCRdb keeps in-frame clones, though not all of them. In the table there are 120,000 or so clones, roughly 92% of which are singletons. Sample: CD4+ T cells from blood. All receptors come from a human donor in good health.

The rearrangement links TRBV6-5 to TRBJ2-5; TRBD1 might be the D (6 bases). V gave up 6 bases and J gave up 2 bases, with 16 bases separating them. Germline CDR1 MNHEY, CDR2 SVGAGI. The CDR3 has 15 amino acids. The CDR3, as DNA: TGTGCCAGCAGCCATTACCGGGACAAACAAGAGACCCAGTACTTC. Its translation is CASSHYRDKQETQYF.

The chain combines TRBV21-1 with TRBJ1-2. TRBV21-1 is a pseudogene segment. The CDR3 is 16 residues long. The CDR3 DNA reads TGTGCCAGCATTCTCCCCGGGCGGGGCAGAGCGGACGGCTACACCTTC. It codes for CASILPGRGRADGYTF.

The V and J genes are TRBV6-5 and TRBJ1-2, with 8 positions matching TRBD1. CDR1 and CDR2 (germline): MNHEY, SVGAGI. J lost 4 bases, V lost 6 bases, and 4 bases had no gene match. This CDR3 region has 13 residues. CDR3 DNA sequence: TGTGCCAGCAGCCCGGACAGGGCCTATGGCTACACCTTC. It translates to CASSPDRAYGYTF.

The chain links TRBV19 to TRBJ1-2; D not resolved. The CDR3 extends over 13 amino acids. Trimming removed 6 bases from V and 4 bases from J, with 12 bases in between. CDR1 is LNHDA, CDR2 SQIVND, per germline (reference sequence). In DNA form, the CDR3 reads TGTGCCAGTAGCATTCCCCCCGCCTATGGCTACACCTTC. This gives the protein CASSIPPAYGYTF.

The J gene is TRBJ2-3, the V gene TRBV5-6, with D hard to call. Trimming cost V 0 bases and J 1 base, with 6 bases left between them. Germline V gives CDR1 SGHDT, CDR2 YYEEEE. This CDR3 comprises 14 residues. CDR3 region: CASSLVRGTDTQYF. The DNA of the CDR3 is TGTGCCAGCAGCTTGGTCCGGGGCACAGATACGCAGTATTTT.

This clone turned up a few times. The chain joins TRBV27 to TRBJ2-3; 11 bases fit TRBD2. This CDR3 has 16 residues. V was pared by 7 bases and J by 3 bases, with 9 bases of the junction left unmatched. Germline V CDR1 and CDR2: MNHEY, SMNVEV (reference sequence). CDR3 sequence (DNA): TGTGCCAGCAAGGGGCTAGCGGGGGGAGGGACAGATACGCAGTATTTT. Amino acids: CASKGLAGGGTDTQYF.

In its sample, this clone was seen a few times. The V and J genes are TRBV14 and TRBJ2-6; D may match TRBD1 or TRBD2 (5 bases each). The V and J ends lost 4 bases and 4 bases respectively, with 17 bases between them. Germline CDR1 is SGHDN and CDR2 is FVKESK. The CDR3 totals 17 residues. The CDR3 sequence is CASSREGRPGGANVLTF. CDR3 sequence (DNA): TGTGCCAGCAGCCGAGAGGGGCGCCCTGGCGGGGCCAACGTCCTGACTTTC.

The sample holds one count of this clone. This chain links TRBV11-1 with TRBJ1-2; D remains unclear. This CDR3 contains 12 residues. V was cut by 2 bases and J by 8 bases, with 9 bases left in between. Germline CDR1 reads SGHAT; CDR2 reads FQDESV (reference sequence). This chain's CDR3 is CASSLRGLGYTF. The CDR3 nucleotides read TGTGCCAGCAGCTTAAGAGGACTGGGCTACACCTTC.

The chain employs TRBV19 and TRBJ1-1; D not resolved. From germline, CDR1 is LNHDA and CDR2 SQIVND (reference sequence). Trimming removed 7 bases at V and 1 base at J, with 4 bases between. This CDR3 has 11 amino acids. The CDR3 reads CASNKNTEAFF. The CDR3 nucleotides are TGTGCCAGTAATAAGAACACTGAAGCTTTCTTT. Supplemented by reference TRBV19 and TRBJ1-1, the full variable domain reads DGGITQSPKYLFRKEGQNVTLSCEQNLNHDAMYWYRQDPGQGLRLIYYSQIVNDFQKGDIAEGYSVSREKKESFPLTVTSAQKNPTAFYLCASNKNTEAFFGQGTRLTVV.

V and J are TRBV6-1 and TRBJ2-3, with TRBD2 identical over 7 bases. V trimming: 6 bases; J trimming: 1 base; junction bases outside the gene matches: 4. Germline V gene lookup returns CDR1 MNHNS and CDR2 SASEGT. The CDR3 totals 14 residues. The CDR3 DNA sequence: TGTGCCAGCAGCGCCCTAGCGGGCACAGATACGCAGTATTTT. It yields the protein CASSALAGTDTQYF.

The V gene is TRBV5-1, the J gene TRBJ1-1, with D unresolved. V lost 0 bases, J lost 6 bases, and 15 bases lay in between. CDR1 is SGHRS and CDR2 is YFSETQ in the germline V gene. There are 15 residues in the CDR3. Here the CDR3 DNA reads TGCGCCAGCAGCTTGGGCGTAGGGAGAGGCGCTGAAGCTTTCTTT. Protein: CASSLGVGRGAEAFF.

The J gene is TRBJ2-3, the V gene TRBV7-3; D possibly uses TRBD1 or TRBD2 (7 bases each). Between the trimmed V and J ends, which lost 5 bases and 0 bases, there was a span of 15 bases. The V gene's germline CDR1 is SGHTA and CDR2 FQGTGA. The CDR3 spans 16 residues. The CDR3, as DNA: TGTGCCAGCAGCCTGCGACAGGGAGGGAGCACAGATACGCAGTATTTT. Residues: CASSLRQGGSTDTQYF.

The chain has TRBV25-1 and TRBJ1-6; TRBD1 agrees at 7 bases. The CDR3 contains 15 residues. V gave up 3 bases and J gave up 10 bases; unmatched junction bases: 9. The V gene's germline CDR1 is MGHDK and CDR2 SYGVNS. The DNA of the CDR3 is TGTGCCAGCAGTGACCCGACAGGGTCCAGCTCACCCCTCCACTTT. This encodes CASSDPTGSSSPLHF.

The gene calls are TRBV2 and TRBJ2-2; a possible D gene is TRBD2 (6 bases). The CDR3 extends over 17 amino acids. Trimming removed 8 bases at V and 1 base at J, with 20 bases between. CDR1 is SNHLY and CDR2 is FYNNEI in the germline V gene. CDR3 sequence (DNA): TGTGCCAGCTGGGGACTCGCTCCGATCTGGAACACCGGGGAGCTGTTTTTT. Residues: CASWGLAPIWNTGELFF.

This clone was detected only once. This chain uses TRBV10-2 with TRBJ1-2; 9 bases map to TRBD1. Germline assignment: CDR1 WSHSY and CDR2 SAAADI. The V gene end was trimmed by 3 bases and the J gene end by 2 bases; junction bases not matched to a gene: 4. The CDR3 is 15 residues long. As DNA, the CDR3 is TGCGCCAGCAGTGATTGGACAGGGGCCAACTATGGCTACACCTTC. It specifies CASSDWTGANYGYTF.

The CDR3: CASSEVSWDEQYF. CDR3 coding DNA: TGTGCCAGCAGTGAGGTTAGCTGGGACGAGCAGTACTTC. J is TRBJ2-7 and V is TRBV2; D gene uncertain. CDR1 is SNHLY, CDR2 FYNNEI, per germline. The V and J ends lost 3 bases and 5 bases respectively, with 11 bases between them. There are 13 residues in the CDR3.

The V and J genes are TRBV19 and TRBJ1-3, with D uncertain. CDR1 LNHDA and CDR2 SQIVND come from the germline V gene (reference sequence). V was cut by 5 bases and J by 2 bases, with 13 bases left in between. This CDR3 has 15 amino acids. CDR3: CASSGTYFTGNTIYF. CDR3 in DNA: TGTGCCAGTAGTGGCACATATTTCACTGGAAACACCATATATTTT.

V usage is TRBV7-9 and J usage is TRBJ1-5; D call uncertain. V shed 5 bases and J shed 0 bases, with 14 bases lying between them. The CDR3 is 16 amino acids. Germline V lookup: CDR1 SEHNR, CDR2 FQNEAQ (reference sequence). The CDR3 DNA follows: TGTGCCAGCAGCCCCAATGGGTATTTTAGCAATCAGCCCCAGCATTTT. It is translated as CASSPNGYFSNQPQHF.

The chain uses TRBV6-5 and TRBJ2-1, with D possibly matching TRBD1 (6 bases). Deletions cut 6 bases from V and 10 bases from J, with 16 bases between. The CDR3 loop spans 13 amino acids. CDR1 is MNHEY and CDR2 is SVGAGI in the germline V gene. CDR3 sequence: CASSEYRDGEQFF. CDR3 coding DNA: TGTGCCAGCAGCGAATACAGGGACGGGGAGCAGTTCTTC.

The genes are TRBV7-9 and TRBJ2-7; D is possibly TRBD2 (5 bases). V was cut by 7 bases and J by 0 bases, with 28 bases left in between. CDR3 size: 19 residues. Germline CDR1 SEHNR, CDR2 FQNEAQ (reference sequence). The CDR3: CASTAYSVSSGFDSYEQYF. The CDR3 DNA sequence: TGTGCCAGCACAGCTTATTCGGTGTCATCGGGATTCGACTCCTACGAGCAGTACTTC.

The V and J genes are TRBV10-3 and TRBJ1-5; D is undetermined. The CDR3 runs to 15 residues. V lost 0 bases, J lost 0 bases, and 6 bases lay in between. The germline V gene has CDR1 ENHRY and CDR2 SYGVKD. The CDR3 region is CAISESGPSNQPQHF. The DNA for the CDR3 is TGTGCCATCAGTGAGTCCGGGCCTAGCAATCAGCCCCAGCATTTT.